This entry features one T cell receptor (beta chain) sequence. Its antigen is undetermined. These data originate in a study of blood T cell dynamics during melanoma immunotherapy. The study, taken as a whole, reports: At W3, later disease-control patients showed bifurcated PBMC repertoire changes, unlike progressors.

Time point noted: pre-treatment baseline. There are 16 residues in the CDR3. Looked up from germline, CDR1 is MNHEY and CDR2 is SVGAGI. Trimming pared 0 bases from V and 0 bases from J, leaving 11 bases between. Every bulk PBMC sample received the same 350 ng of DNA. Repertoires were generated with immunoSEQ multiplex PCR, while TCRdb's copy carries only in-frame clones and drops some. This table holds around 26,000 clones, approximately 90% found once. This receptor was taken from a human donor with melanoma. Sequences were derived from blood, sampled from a patient treated with checkpoint blockade. The chain has TRBV6-5 and TRBJ1-1, with D hard to call. The CDR3 here is CASSYSTLGMNTEAFF. In nucleotides, the CDR3 is TGTGCCAGCAGTTACTCGACTTTAGGCATGAACACTGAAGCTTTCTTT.